The source of this TCR beta chain is a study of control samples from healthy donors and cancer patients. Clones were read by immunoSEQ multiplex PCR, and TCRdb kept only the in-frame ones, dropping some. Of 400,000 to 450,000 clones in the sample, about nine tenths were seen once. CDR3 length equals 15 residues. Trimming removed 4 bases from V and 0 bases from J, with 13 bases in between. Germline V lookup: CDR1 SGHNT, CDR2 YYREEE (reference sequence). Source material: PBMCs. The chain uses TRBV5-4 and TRBJ1-2, with D unresolved. This sequence originates from a middle-aged man with head and neck cancer. The CDR3: CASSLTRVANYGYTF. CDR3 sequence (DNA): TGTGCCAGCAGCCTCACACGAGTAGCTAACTATGGCTACACCTTC.